This TCR beta chain stems from a study of control samples from healthy donors and cancer patients. Data came from immunoSEQ multiplex PCR; TCRdb stores just in-frame clones and leaves some out. The sample has approximately 52,000 clones; 88% are singletons. The CDR3 is made up of 12 amino acids. J was trimmed by 5 bases and V by 3 bases; bases with no gene match: 2. CDR1 and CDR2 from the germline V gene are SGHDT and YYEEEE. J is TRBJ2-7 and V is TRBV5-6; 7 bases agree with TRBD1. The sequenced sample was blood. The sequence was obtained from a man aged 50 to 59 in good health. CDR3 DNA: TGTGCCAGCAGCTATGACAGGGACGAGCAGTACTTC. Amino acid sequence: CASSYDRDEQYF. Combining the CDR3 with reference TRBV5-6 and TRBJ2-7 gives the whole variable domain DAGVTQSPTHLIKTRGQQVTLRCSPKSGHDTVSWYQQALGQGPQFIFQYYEEEERQRGNFPDRFSGHQFPNYSSELNVNALLLGDSALYLCASSYDRDEQYFGPGTRLTVT.